Shown below are 7 T cell receptor beta chains from a single sample sequenced in a study of T-cell memory formation after mild COVID-19. MiXCR was run by TCRdb on the 5' RACE reads, yielding one entry per CDR3 protein. The sample carries roughly 130,000 distinct CDR3 sequences, 16% recorded once. Sequencing input: PBMCs or a T cell subset sorted from them (not recorded which). The receptors were sampled from an adult woman who had mild COVID-19 (a few samples of this study predate the infection). Cell type and time point are not known.

This clonotype was observed many times. The chain has TRBV29-1 and TRBJ2-3; D call uncertain. Germline CDR1 and CDR2: SQVTM and ANQGSEA. V was pared by 1 base and J by 0 bases, with 2 bases between. The CDR3 is 12 amino acids. The CDR3 region has the DNA TGCAGCGTTGAAGGCAGCACAGATACGCAGTATTTT. Translated: CSVEGSTDTQYF.

This clonotype was observed a few times. The V call is TRBV6-5, the J call TRBJ1-1, with D perhaps TRBD1 (6 bases). The CDR3 consists of 17 residues. The V gene lost 5 bases and the J gene lost 3 bases, with 22 bases spanning the gap. CDR1 is MNHEY and CDR2 is SVGAGI in the germline V gene. The CDR3 bases are TGTGCCAGCAGTACGGCTAAGGGGGGGAGAGGCGACACTGAAGCTTTCTTT. Amino acids: CASSTAKGGRGDTEAFF.

The chain uses TRBV7-8 and TRBJ2-7; possibly TRBD1 or TRBD2 for D (5 bases each). Trimming took off 5 bases at V and 3 bases at J, with 14 bases between the two ends. In germline, CDR1 is SGHVS, CDR2 FQNEAQ. This CDR3 is built from 14 residues. The CDR3 sequence is CASSIRDGLYEQYF. CDR3 in DNA: TGTGCCAGCAGCATCCGGGACGGCCTCTACGAGCAGTACTTC.

This chain uses TRBV7-9 with TRBJ2-1, with D possibly being TRBD1 (6 bases). This CDR3 comprises 13 residues. V was cut by 4 bases and J by 7 bases, with 11 bases left in between. Germline CDR1 SEHNR, CDR2 FQNEAQ (reference sequence). The CDR3 here is CASSSVQGNEQFF. CDR3 bases: TGTGCCAGCAGCTCGGTACAGGGAAATGAGCAGTTCTTC.

The chain employs TRBV7-8 and TRBJ2-1, with a tentative D call TRBD2 (7 bases). Trimming shortened V by 1 base and J by 4 bases, and 17 bases separated the two germline ends. Germline-derived CDR1 and CDR2 are SGHVS and FQNEAQ. The CDR3 sequence is 17 residues long. CDR3 amino acids: CASSLGGRRGRYNEQFF. The CDR3 DNA follows: TGTGCCAGCAGCTTAGGGGGACGGCGGGGGCGATACAATGAGCAGTTCTTC.

V usage is TRBV6-1 and J usage is TRBJ1-5; 8 nucleotides align to TRBD1. V shed 7 bases, J shed 5 bases, and the junction held 4 bases outside the gene matches. This CDR3 region has 13 residues. Germline values: CDR1 MNHNS, CDR2 SASEGT. CDR3 residues: CASIGQGDQPQHF. CDR3 nucleotide sequence: TGTGCCAGCATTGGACAGGGAGATCAGCCCCAGCATTTT.

The genes are TRBV24-1 and TRBJ2-1, with 7 bases matching TRBD2. With V trimmed by 9 bases and J by 0 bases, 4 bases remained unmatched. This CDR3 has 14 residues. The germline CDR1 and CDR2 sequences are KGHDR and SFDVKD. The CDR3 region is CATQTSSSYNEQFF. The CDR3 nucleotides read TGTGCCACCCAGACTAGCAGCTCCTACAATGAGCAGTTCTTC.